Listed below are T cell receptor beta chains from one sample, sequenced in a study of blood T cell repertoires in COVID-19. Assay: immunoSEQ multiplex PCR; the TCRdb copy retains only in-frame clones and omits some. The table includes fewer than 400,000 clones, 85% detected once. Sequencing was done on a sample of peripheral blood. These receptors came from a young woman with acute or convalescent COVID-19. Each CDR3 is given with its conserved first and last residue. The D gene is left open where the match is weak. Expanded clones are given a class, and other clones once, few, many or no size at all.

.	TRBV6-5	TRBJ1-5	.	CASQNRGGNQPQHF	TGTGCCAGCCAAAATCGAGGAGGCAATCAGCCCCAGCATTTT
TRBD2	TRBV27	TRBJ2-1	.	CATLAGPYNEQFF	TGTGCCACCTTAGCGGGACCTTACAATGAGCAGTTCTTC
.	TRBV7-3	TRBJ2-1	.	CASSLTGGETTTNEQFF	TGTGCCAGCAGCTTAACAGGAGGAGAGACGACGACGAATGAGCAGTTCTTC
.	TRBV6-2/TRBV6-3	TRBJ1-6	.	CASSYEVLGGPLHF	TGTGCCAGCAGTTACGAGGTTCTAGGAGGGCCCCTCCACTTT
.	TRBV10-3	TRBJ2-2	once	CAISVRLNHGELFF	TGTGCCATCAGTGTCCGACTAAATCACGGGGAGCTGTTTTTT
.	TRBV13	TRBJ2-3	.	CASSWNEREGTQYF	TGTGCCAGCAGCTGGAACGAGAGGGAAGGTACGCAGTATTTT
.	TRBV19	TRBJ1-1	once	CASSRRVRISTEAFF	TGTGCCAGTAGTCGCAGGGTACGTATCAGCACTGAAGCTTTCTTT
.	TRBV15	TRBJ2-7	.	CATSRDRTGGSYEQYF	TGTGCCACCAGCAGAGATCGAACCGGGGGATCCTACGAGCAGTACTTC
.	TRBV29-1	TRBJ1-2	.	CSVDGGVGGYTF	TGCAGCGTTGACGGGGGTGTTGGTGGCTACACCTTC
.	TRBV20-1	TRBJ2-7	.	CSALHTYEQYF	TGCAGTGCTCTCCACACGTACGAGCAGTACTTC
.	TRBV7-9	TRBJ2-7	.	CASSLGEGGEQYF	TGTGCCAGCAGCTTAGGAGAGGGTGGCGAGCAGTACTTC
TRBD1	TRBV9	TRBJ1-1	.	CASSPSTGVAEAFF	TGTGCCAGCAGCCCGAGCACAGGGGTAGCTGAAGCTTTCTTT
.	TRBV2	TRBJ2-7	once	CASTGVRFYEQYF	TGTGCCAGCACGGGGGTTCGATTCTACGAGCAGTACTTC
.	TRBV5-5	TRBJ1-1	.	CASSSRAGTEAFF	TGTGCCAGCAGCTCCCGAGCTGGCACTGAAGCTTTCTTT
.	TRBV12-3/TRBV12-4	TRBJ2-7	few	CASSFQNYEQYF	TGTGCCAGCAGTTTTCAGAACTACGAGCAGTACTTC
TRBD2	TRBV28	TRBJ2-1	.	CASSSSGSSYNEQFF	TGTGCCAGCAGCTCCAGCGGGAGCTCCTACAATGAGCAGTTCTTC
.	TRBV6-5	TRBJ2-7	.	CASSYSGTGDAEQYF	TGTGCCAGCAGTTATTCCGGGACGGGAGATGCCGAGCAGTACTTC
TRBD1	TRBV30	TRBJ1-3	many	CAWTTGVEGNTIYF	TGTGCCTGGACCACAGGGGTGGAAGGAAACACCATATATTTT
.	TRBV9	TRBJ2-5	.	CASSVGGGLETQYF	TGTGCCAGCAGCGTAGGAGGAGGGTTAGAGACCCAGTACTTC
TRBD1	TRBV30	TRBJ1-3	.	CAWNPGQGLSGNTIYF	TGTGCCTGGAACCCGGGACAGGGCCTCTCTGGAAACACCATATATTTT
.	TRBV9	TRBJ1-6	.	CASSVGQGKSPLHF	TGTGCCAGCAGCGTAGGCCAGGGAAAATCACCCCTCCACTTT
.	TRBV24-1	TRBJ2-5	.	CATGGEETQYF	TGTGCCACCGGCGGGGAAGAAACCCAGTACTTC
.	TRBV5-8	TRBJ1-2	.	CASSPQINYGYTF	TGTGCCAGCAGCCCACAGATCAACTATGGCTACACCTTC
.	TRBV6-5	TRBJ1-1	.	CATAGGGLGAFF	TGTGCCACAGCGGGTGGTGGGCTGGGAGCTTTCTTT
TRBD2	TRBV28	TRBJ2-3	.	CASSFKGSGRGPDTQYF	TGTGCCAGCAGTTTTAAGGGCAGCGGGAGGGGGCCAGATACGCAGTATTTT
.	TRBV7-9	TRBJ1-4	.	CASSLAYQGSTNEKLFF	TGTGCCAGCAGCTTAGCGTATCAGGGCTCAACTAATGAAAAACTGTTTTTT
.	TRBV7-9	TRBJ1-1	once	CASSLLTGNTEAFF	TGTGCCAGCAGCTTGCTTACGGGGAACACTGAAGCTTTCTTT
.	TRBV18	TRBJ1-1	once	CASSAQAATEAFF	TGTGCCAGCTCAGCCCAAGCGGCCACTGAAGCTTTCTTT
TRBD1	TRBV7-9	TRBJ2-1	.	CASNEGGTYNEQFF	TGTGCCAGCAATGAAGGGGGCACCTACAATGAGCAGTTCTTC
.	TRBV11-2	TRBJ1-5	.	CASSPAAIPEPQHF	TGTGCCAGCAGCCCCGCGGCAATCCCGGAGCCCCAGCATTTT
TRBD1	TRBV30	TRBJ1-2	.	CAWSWRTGMVSSYGYTF	TGTGCCTGGAGTTGGAGGACAGGGATGGTGTCGAGCTATGGCTACACCTTC
TRBD1	TRBV6-6	TRBJ1-2	.	CASSLRTGSPSNPYSYGYTF	TGTGCCAGCAGTCTCCGGACAGGGAGTCCCTCTAATCCCTATTCTTATGGCTACACCTTC
TRBD1	TRBV4-1	TRBJ2-4	once	CASSQADRLAKNIQYF	TGCGCCAGCAGCCAGGCGGACAGGTTAGCCAAAAACATTCAGTACTTC
TRBD1	TRBV4-2	TRBJ1-2	.	CASSQGDRQVYGYTF	TGTGCCAGCAGCCAAGGGGACAGGCAAGTCTATGGCTACACCTTC
.	TRBV28	TRBJ1-2	.	CASSSWGGSYGYTF	TGTGCCAGCAGTTCTTGGGGCGGGAGCTATGGCTACACCTTC
.	TRBV11-2	TRBJ1-2	few	CASSPDGFGGYTF	TGTGCCAGCAGCCCCGACGGCTTCGGGGGCTACACCTTC
.	TRBV19	TRBJ1-5	.	CASSLHHSNQPQHF	TGTGCCAGTAGTTTACACCATAGCAATCAGCCCCAGCATTTT
TRBD1	TRBV29-1	TRBJ2-3	.	CSVAQGQGVDTQYF	TGCAGCGTCGCCCAAGGACAGGGGGTCGATACGCAGTATTTT
TRBD1	TRBV27	TRBJ2-7	.	CASSPGQGVGEQYF	TGTGCCAGCAGTCCGGGACAGGGGGTGGGCGAGCAGTACTTC
.	TRBV7-9	TRBJ1-2	few	CASSLAYRNYGYTF	TGTGCCAGCAGCTTAGCGTACAGGAACTATGGCTACACCTTC
.	TRBV5-1	TRBJ2-5	once	CASSLAVLAQETQYF	TGCGCCAGCAGCTTGGCCGTACTAGCCCAAGAGACCCAGTACTTC
.	TRBV5-5	TRBJ1-2	.	CASTTGKPYGYTF	TGTGCCAGCACCACAGGGAAACCCTATGGCTACACCTTC
.	TRBV24-1	TRBJ2-3	.	CATRDNSTDTQYF	TGTGCCACCCGGGACAATAGCACAGATACGCAGTATTTT
TRBD2	TRBV2	TRBJ2-1	.	CASRVGTSGGYNEQFF	TGTGCCAGCAGGGTTGGAACTAGCGGGGGCTACAATGAGCAGTTCTTC
TRBD1	TRBV7-3	TRBJ2-1	.	CASSLTGENEQFF	TGTGCCAGCAGCTTGACAGGGGAGAATGAGCAGTTCTTC
.	TRBV6-5	TRBJ1-1	.	CASSDTMNTEAFF	TGTGCCAGCAGCGATACAATGAACACTGAAGCTTTCTTT
TRBD2	TRBV6-5	TRBJ2-3	.	CASSYSGGSTDTQYF	TGTGCCAGCAGTTACTCGGGGGGGAGCACAGATACGCAGTATTTT
.	TRBV9	TRBJ2-1	.	CASSVAQGGNEQFF	TGTGCCAGCAGCGTAGCTCAGGGCGGCAATGAGCAGTTCTTC
TRBD2	TRBV24-1	TRBJ2-1	once	CATSDFSLAGGFNEQFF	TGTGCCACCAGTGATTTTTCCCTAGCGGGAGGATTCAATGAGCAGTTCTTC